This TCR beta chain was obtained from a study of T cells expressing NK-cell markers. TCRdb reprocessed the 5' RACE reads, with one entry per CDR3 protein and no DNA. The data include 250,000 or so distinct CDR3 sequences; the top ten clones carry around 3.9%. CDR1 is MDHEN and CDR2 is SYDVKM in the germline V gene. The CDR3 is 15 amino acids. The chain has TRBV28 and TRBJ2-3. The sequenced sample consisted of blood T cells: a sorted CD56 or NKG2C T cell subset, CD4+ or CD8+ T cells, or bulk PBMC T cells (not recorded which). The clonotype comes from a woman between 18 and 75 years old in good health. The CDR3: CASSLLARQADTQYF. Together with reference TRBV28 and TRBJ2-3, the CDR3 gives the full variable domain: DVKVTQSSRYLVKRTGEKVFLECVQDMDHENMFWYRQDPGLGLRLIYFSYDVKMKEKGDIPEGYSVSREKKERFSLILESASTNQTSMYLCASSLLARQADTQYFGPGTRLTVL.